Given below is one TCR beta chain in context. The antigen remains unidentified. Amplification used 60 Vbeta primers and 13 Jbeta primers. Profiling relied on immunoSEQ multiplex PCR, and the TCRdb table lists in-frame clones only, not all of them. The table lists some 140,000 clones. These data belong to a study of cytomegalovirus exposure and HLA in healthy donors. Findings and caveats of the study: There were several of the most significant clusters that appeared linked to common viral pathogens in a later analysis. Association with HLA alleles at 0.05 false discovery rate was found for 16,951 TCR beta sequences in a later analysis. Productive rates of about 87% or about 30% were seen for most TCR beta V segments in an earlier analysis. Researchers counted around 180 TCR beta chains as cytomegalovirus-associated.

Germline V gene sequence: CDR1 SGHRS, CDR2 YFSETQ. Trimming took 0 bases from V and 7 from J, leaving 8 bases between them. The CDR3 covers 13 residues. The V and J genes are TRBV5-1 and TRBJ1-3, with D perhaps matching TRBD1 (5 bases). Sequenced sample: PBMCs. The receptor was derived from a woman aged 40 to 49 in good health and CMV-seronegative. The DNA of the CDR3 is TGCGCCAGCAGCTTGGGGGGGGAGAACACCATATATTTT. This codes for CASSLGGENTIYF.